The TCR beta chain under discussion was sequenced for a study of radiotherapy plus CTLA-4 blockade in lung cancer. Study context: Among patients, about 17% showed objective responses, and around 30% had disease control. General study points: Tumor-derived TCR clones expanded in blood after radiotherapy plus ipilimumab. Together with interferon-beta, which increased in serum after radiation, early dynamic changes in blood T cell clones were reportedly the best predictors of response.

Enrolled patients, whose metastatic non-small-cell lung cancer was chemo-refractory, received focal radiation plus CTLA-4 blockade with ipilimumab. Some clones are missing from TCRdb's copy, which holds only in-frame ones; the method was immunoSEQ multiplex PCR. The sample contains more than 50,000 clones, roughly four fifths of which appear only once. On this clone: The antigen is unknown.

Between the trimmed V and J ends, which lost 3 bases and 7 bases, there was a span of 16 bases. This CDR3 contains 15 residues. Looked up from germline, CDR1 is ENHRY and CDR2 is SYGVKD. This clonotype was sampled from a human donor with non-small cell lung cancer who had a complete response to radiotherapy plus ipilimumab. Here the sequenced sample was peripheral blood, taken from a patient treated with radiotherapy plus ipilimumab. The chain uses TRBV10-3 and TRBJ2-1; TRBD2 might be the D (5 bases). The CDR3 region is CAISDIKRGSNEQFF. The CDR3 DNA follows: TGTGCCATCAGTGATATAAAGAGAGGGTCTAATGAGCAGTTCTTC.